This T cell receptor (beta chain) emerged from a study of shared clonotypes between healthy human individuals. Study in general: The donor pool was made up of a couple of women and a few men aged 18 to 49. There were three CD4 naive, three CD4 memory, two CD8 naive and one CD8 memory plates per donor. The study's findings and limits: Clonotypes which were not shared had lower generation probabilities than clonotypes that all four donors shared.

Trimming took off 2 bases at V and 7 bases at J, with 15 bases between the two ends. CDR3 length: 15 residues. Germline-derived CDR1 and CDR2 are LGHNA and YSLEER. It was CD45RO-negative cells, positively selected for CCR7, that made up naive CD8 cells, with terminally differentiated effector memory CD45RA+ cells excluded. Of note for this clone: No antigen is known for it.

Only in-frame clones appear in the TCRdb table, and some are missing; sequencing was by immunoSEQ multiplex PCR. The table has roughly 810,000 clones, approximately 97% seen once. This TCR was sampled from a young man in good health. The sequenced sample was naive CD8+ T cells sorted from blood. The chain is built from TRBV4-3 and TRBJ2-1; unclear D gene. CDR3 loop: CASSQRSAPGNEQFF. As DNA, the CDR3 is TGCGCCAGCAGCCAACGGAGTGCCCCCGGGAATGAGCAGTTCTTC.